One and the same sample provided the 8 T cell receptor beta chains below, sequenced in a study of graft-versus-host responses after intestinal transplantation. Here immunoSEQ multiplex PCR was the method, and the copy in TCRdb shows in-frame clones only, minus some. The profile shows under 100,000 clones, 85% to 95% of them singletons. No antigen has been assigned to these receptors. The source material was unstimulated CD8+ T cells sorted from spleen or lymph node cells, sampled before transplant. The origin of the receptors is a human donor who was the organ donor for an intestinal transplant.

The genes are TRBV7-2 and TRBJ2-7; no clear D gene. The CDR3 runs 13 residues. CDR1 SGHTA and CDR2 FQGNSA come from the germline V gene. Trimming pared 1 base from V and 3 bases from J, leaving 7 bases between. The CDR3: CASSLDISYEQYF. DNA for the CDR3: TGTGCCAGCAGCTTAGACATCAGCTACGAGCAGTACTTC.

The chain employs TRBV7-9 and TRBJ2-4; 8 nucleotides agree with TRBD2. Germline V CDR1 and CDR2: SEHNR, FQNEAQ (reference sequence). CDR3 length equals 18 residues. V shed 1 base and J 0 bases; nucleotides not matched to a gene: 8. Here the CDR3 DNA reads TGTGCCAGCAGCTTAGGAGCGGGGGCCTTAATAGCCAAAAACATTCAGTACTTC. This sequence encodes CASSLGAGALIAKNIQYF.

The J gene is TRBJ2-1, the V gene TRBV5-4; 9 positions agree with TRBD1. The CDR3 covers 14 residues. CDR1 and CDR2 (germline): SGHNT, YYREEE (reference sequence). Losses at the gene ends were 4 bases for V and 4 bases for J; bases not matched to a gene: 3. CDR3 DNA: TGTGCCAGCAGCCCGGGACAGGGATACAATGAGCAGTTCTTC. Its protein is CASSPGQGYNEQFF.

The V and J genes are TRBV9 and TRBJ2-2; 7 bases are shared with TRBD2. Germline V lookup: CDR1 SGDLS, CDR2 YYNGEE. Trimming cost V 5 bases and J 6 bases; bases outside gene matches: 1. This CDR3 region has 12 residues. DNA for the CDR3: TGTGCCAGCAGTGGGGGGGCCGGGGAGCTGTTTTTT. Protein: CASSGGAGELFF. Using reference TRBV9 and TRBJ2-2 for the parts outside the CDR3, the full variable domain is DSGVTQTPKHLITATGQRVTLRCSPRSGDLSVYWYQQSLDQGLQFLIQYYNGEERAKGNILERFSAQQFPDLHSELNLSSLELGDSALYFCASSGGAGELFFGEGSRLTVL.

The V gene is TRBV5-6, the J gene TRBJ2-7; D remains unclear. The length of the CDR3 is 12 residues. V gave up 3 bases and J gave up 0 bases, with 4 bases separating them. In germline, CDR1 is SGHDT, CDR2 YYEEEE. CDR3 sequence: CASSWSSYEQYF. The CDR3 DNA sequence: TGTGCCAGCAGCTGGAGCTCCTACGAGCAGTACTTC.

This chain uses TRBV2 with TRBJ2-5, with a tentative D call TRBD2 (6 bases). The V end was cut by 2 bases, the J end by 8 bases, with 9 bases between. Germline CDR1 reads SNHLY; CDR2 reads FYNNEI. This CDR3 spans 12 amino acids. CDR3 nucleotides: TGTGCCAGCAGTGAATGGGGGGAAACCCAGTACTTC. It yields the protein CASSEWGETQYF.

The J gene is TRBJ2-1, the V gene TRBV4-1, with D perhaps matching TRBD2 (5 bases). CDR3 length: 15 amino acids. Germline V gene sequence: CDR1 MGHRA, CDR2 YSYEKL. Trimming left V 0 bases short and J 3 bases short, with 9 bases between. CDR3 bases: TGCGCCAGCAGCCAAGAGTCTAGCATCTACAATGAGCAGTTCTTC. Residues: CASSQESSIYNEQFF.

The chain uses TRBV27 and TRBJ2-7; 9 bases are a match to TRBD1. V trimming: 2 bases; J trimming: 4 bases; junction bases outside the gene matches: 3. This CDR3 region has 14 residues. Germline-derived CDR1 and CDR2 are MNHEY and SMNVEV (reference sequence). CDR3 coding DNA: TGTGCCAGCAGTTTAAGGACAGGGGCGTACGAGCAGTACTTC. Its protein product is CASSLRTGAYEQYF.